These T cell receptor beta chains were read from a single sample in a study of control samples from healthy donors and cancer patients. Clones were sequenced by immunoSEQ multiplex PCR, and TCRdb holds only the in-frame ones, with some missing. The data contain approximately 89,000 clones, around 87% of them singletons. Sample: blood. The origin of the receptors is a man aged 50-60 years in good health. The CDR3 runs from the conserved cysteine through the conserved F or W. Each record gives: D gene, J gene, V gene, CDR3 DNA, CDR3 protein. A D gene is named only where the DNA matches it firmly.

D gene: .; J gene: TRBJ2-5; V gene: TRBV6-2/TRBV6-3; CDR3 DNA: TGTGCCAGCAGCCTAGACATGGAAGAGACCCAGTACTTC; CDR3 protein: CASSLDMEETQYF
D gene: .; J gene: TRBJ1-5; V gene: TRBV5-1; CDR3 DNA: TGCGCCAGCAGCTGGGAGGGTAATAGCAATCAGCCCCAGCATTTT; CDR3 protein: CASSWEGNSNQPQHF
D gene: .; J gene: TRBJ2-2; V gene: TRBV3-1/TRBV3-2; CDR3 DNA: TGTGCCAGCAGCCAGGCAGGGAGGACCGGGGAGCTGTTTTTT; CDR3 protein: CASSQAGRTGELFF
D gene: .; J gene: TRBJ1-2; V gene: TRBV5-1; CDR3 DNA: TGCGCCAGCAGCGGCGGGGCAGGGAGACTGCTACCCTATGGCTACACCTTC; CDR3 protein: CASSGGAGRLLPYGYTF
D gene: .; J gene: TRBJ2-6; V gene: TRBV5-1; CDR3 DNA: TGCGCCAGCAGCGATACACGCTCTGGGGCCAACGTCCTGACTTTC; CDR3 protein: CASSDTRSGANVLTF
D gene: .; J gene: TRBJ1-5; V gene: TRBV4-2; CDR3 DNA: TGTGCCAGCAGCCAAGACTCGCAGCCCCAGCATTTT; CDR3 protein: CASSQDSQPQHF
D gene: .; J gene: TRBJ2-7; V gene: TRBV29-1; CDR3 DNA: TGCAGCGTGACCCCTGGGCAGCTATACGAGCAGTACTTC; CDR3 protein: CSVTPGQLYEQYF
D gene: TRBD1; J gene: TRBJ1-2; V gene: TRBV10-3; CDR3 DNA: TGTGCCATCGGTCCAGGGGGAGGGTATGGCTACACCTTC; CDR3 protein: CAIGPGGGYGYTF
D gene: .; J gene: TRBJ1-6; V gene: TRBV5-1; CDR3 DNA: TGCGCCAGCAGCTCCAGGGAGGGTGGGGCTTCACCCCTCCACTTT; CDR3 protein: CASSSREGGASPLHF
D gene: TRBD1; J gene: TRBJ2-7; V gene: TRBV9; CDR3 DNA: TGTGCCAGCAGCACCGGGGACAGGCTGGACTTC; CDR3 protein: CASSTGDRLDF